A single sample gave rise to the 9 T cell receptor beta chains below, sequenced in a study of cytomegalovirus exposure and HLA in healthy donors. The method was immunoSEQ multiplex PCR; TCRdb's version includes in-frame clones alone and lacks a portion of them. The sample has fewer than 200,000 clones, around nine tenths seen once; the top ten hold roughly 2.7%. Sequences were obtained from PBMCs. The receptors originated from a man aged 18 to 35 in good health and CMV-seropositive.

The chain uses TRBV7-2 and TRBJ2-7, with 7 bases that match TRBD1. CDR1 SGHTA and CDR2 FQGNSA come from the germline V gene. Unmatched junction bases numbered 5, after V lost 5 bases and J lost 4 bases. The CDR3 is 13 residues long. The CDR3 bases are TGTGCCAGCAGCCCATTCAGGGGGTACGAGCAGTACTTC. It yields the protein CASSPFRGYEQYF.

The rearrangement links TRBV11-3 to TRBJ1-1; D unclear. The CDR3 contains 13 residues. V lost 2 bases to trimming and J lost 1 base, with 5 bases between them. CDR1 and CDR2 from the germline V gene are SGHNT and YENEEA. The CDR3 DNA reads TGTGCCAGCAGCTTATCGCGGAACACTGAAGCTTTCTTT. Residues: CASSLSRNTEAFF.

The chain couples TRBV5-5 to TRBJ2-3; 9 nucleotides match TRBD1. CDR1 and CDR2 from the germline V gene are SGHKS and YYEKEE (reference sequence). This CDR3 has 15 residues. V shed 2 bases and J 4 bases; nucleotides not matched to a gene: 5. The CDR3 nucleotides are TGTGCCAGCAGCTTCGCACAGGGGGCAGCAGATACGCAGTATTTT. Translation gives CASSFAQGAADTQYF.

This rearrangement joins TRBV11-1 to TRBJ2-7; a possible D gene is TRBD2 (5 bases). CDR1 and CDR2 from the germline V gene are SGHAT and FQDESV (reference sequence). The CDR3 spans 12 residues. Trimming took 1 base from V and 4 from J, leaving 5 bases between them. The CDR3 DNA is TGTGCCAGCAGCTTAGGGACTTACGAGCAGTACTTC. Translated: CASSLGTYEQYF. Together with reference TRBV11-1 and TRBJ2-7, the CDR3 gives the full variable domain: EAEVAQSPRYKITEKSQAVAFWCDPISGHATLYWYRQILGQGPELLVQFQDESVVDDSQLPKDRFSAERLKGVDSTLKIQPAELGDSAMYLCASSLGTYEQYFGPGTRLTVT.

The chain links TRBV27 to TRBJ1-1; D unresolved. This CDR3 comprises 14 residues. Germline loops: CDR1 MNHEY, CDR2 SMNVEV (reference sequence). The V end lost 2 bases, the J end lost 3 bases, and 10 bases lay between the germline ends. CDR3 coding DNA: TGTGCCAGCAGTTTAAGAGGGAGCGACACTGAAGCTTTCTTT. Encoded protein: CASSLRGSDTEAFF.

V gene TRBV6-5 combines with J gene TRBJ1-4; 7 bases map to TRBD1. This CDR3 spans 16 amino acids. Germline V gene sequence: CDR1 MNHEY, CDR2 SVGAGI. J was trimmed by 0 bases and V by 2 bases; bases with no gene match: 3. CDR3 amino acids: CASSYTGDSTNEKLFF. The CDR3 nucleotides read TGTGCCAGCAGTTACACAGGGGATTCAACTAATGAAAAACTGTTTTTT.

The chain carries TRBV10-3 and TRBJ1-1, with D perhaps TRBD1 (6 bases). Looked up from germline, CDR1 is ENHRY and CDR2 is SYGVKD. The CDR3 runs to 14 residues. Trimming removed 6 bases at V and 1 base at J, with 12 bases between. CDR3 nucleotides: TGTGCCATCAGGACAGGAGAAAAGAACACTGAAGCTTTCTTT. Protein sequence: CAIRTGEKNTEAFF.

The chain uses TRBV29-1 and TRBJ2-7; D is possibly TRBD2 (5 bases). The CDR3 totals 14 residues. Trimming removed 3 bases at V and 0 bases at J, with 12 bases between. Germline V gives CDR1 SQVTM, CDR2 ANQGSEA. The CDR3 protein is CSVEVAGSSYEQYF. CDR3 coding DNA: TGCAGCGTTGAGGTGGCGGGTAGCTCCTACGAGCAGTACTTC.

V gene TRBV11-2 combines with J gene TRBJ2-7; 10 bases fit TRBD2. Germline assignment: CDR1 SGHAT and CDR2 FQNNGV. V lost 1 base to trimming and J lost 4 bases; unmatched junction nucleotides: 7. The CDR3 consists of 16 residues. The DNA of the CDR3 is TGTGCCAGCAGCTTAGGAAGGCCTAGCGGGAGATACGAGCAGTACTTC. It codes for CASSLGRPSGRYEQYF.